This is a list of T cell receptor beta chains from one sample in a study of human T cells and chemical hapten exposure. Each CDR3 protein is one row after TCRdb ran MiXCR on the RACE reads. The data contain 120,000 or so distinct CDR3 sequences, roughly 15% of them singletons. Sample: whole blood, taken in connection with sensitization to the hapten diphenylcyclopropenone (DPC). These receptor sequences come from a man in his late teens or twenties with alopecia areata. Some clones in this sample may be carry-over from other donors' samples. CDR3s include the opening cysteine and the closing phenylalanine or tryptophan. Fields, in order: CDR3 protein, CDR3 DNA, clone size, D gene, CDR3 length, J gene, V gene. The D gene is left open where the match is weak. A row's size may be missing; if present it is once, few, many or a size class.

CDR3 protein: CASSEKGQPSGNTIYF; CDR3 DNA: TGCGCCAGCAGTGAAAAAGGACAGCCCTCTGGAAACACCATATATTTT; clone size: NA; D gene: NA; CDR3 length: 16; J gene: TRBJ1-3; V gene: TRBV10-1
CDR3 protein: CASSSDRGLGNEQFF; CDR3 DNA: TGCGCCAGCAGCTCGGACAGGGGGCTAGGCAATGAGCAGTTCTTC; clone size: NA; D gene: TRBD1; CDR3 length: 15; J gene: TRBJ2-1; V gene: TRBV5-1
CDR3 protein: CASSQPGLRRGYTF; CDR3 DNA: TGCGCCAGCAGCCAACCGGGACTGCGTCGCGGCTACACCTTC; clone size: NA; D gene: NA; CDR3 length: 14; J gene: TRBJ1-2; V gene: TRBV4-3
CDR3 protein: CASSLDGIRNEKLFF; CDR3 DNA: TGTGCCAGCAGTTTAGACGGGATCCGTAATGAAAAACTGTTTTTT; clone size: many; D gene: NA; CDR3 length: 15; J gene: TRBJ1-4; V gene: TRBV27
CDR3 protein: CASSLGTAEGYTF; CDR3 DNA: TGTGCCAGCAGCTTAGGGACAGCCGAAGGCTACACCTTC; clone size: NA; D gene: NA; CDR3 length: 13; J gene: TRBJ1-2; V gene: TRBV11-2
CDR3 protein: CASSSNTGQPSYEQYF; CDR3 DNA: TGTGCCAGCAGCTCTAATACGGGACAGCCCTCCTACGAGCAGTACTTC; clone size: NA; D gene: TRBD1; CDR3 length: 16; J gene: TRBJ2-7; V gene: TRBV7-9
CDR3 protein: CASTHQGLQPQHF; CDR3 DNA: TGTGCCAGCACCCATCAGGGGCTGCAGCCCCAGCATTTT; clone size: many; D gene: NA; CDR3 length: 13; J gene: TRBJ1-5; V gene: TRBV12-3/TRBV12-4
CDR3 protein: CASSLGREYNEQFF; CDR3 DNA: TGTGCCAGCAGCTTAGGAAGGGAGTACAATGAGCAGTTCTTC; clone size: NA; D gene: NA; CDR3 length: 14; J gene: TRBJ2-1; V gene: TRBV7-7
CDR3 protein: CASSLNTMNTEAFF; CDR3 DNA: TGTGCCAGCAGCTTAAACACCATGAACACTGAAGCTTTCTTT; clone size: few; D gene: NA; CDR3 length: 14; J gene: TRBJ1-1; V gene: TRBV7-2
CDR3 protein: CASLPGLESGKLFF; CDR3 DNA: TGTGCCAGCCTTCCGGGGCTAGAAAGTGGAAAACTGTTTTTT; clone size: NA; D gene: NA; CDR3 length: 14; J gene: TRBJ1-4; V gene: TRBV12-3/TRBV12-4
CDR3 protein: CASSQEGGYNEQFF; CDR3 DNA: TGTGCCAGCAGCCAAGAGGGGGGGTACAATGAGCAGTTCTTC; clone size: many; D gene: TRBD2; CDR3 length: 14; J gene: TRBJ2-1; V gene: TRBV3-1
CDR3 protein: CASRPRTRLPTDTQYF; CDR3 DNA: TGTGCCAGCAGACCCCGAACAAGGCTCCCCACAGATACGCAGTATTTT; clone size: NA; D gene: NA; CDR3 length: 16; J gene: TRBJ2-3; V gene: TRBV12-3/TRBV12-4
CDR3 protein: CASSSGLKNIQYF; CDR3 DNA: TGTGCCAGCAGCTCCGGGCTGAAAAACATTCAGTACTTC; clone size: many; D gene: NA; CDR3 length: 13; J gene: TRBJ2-4; V gene: TRBV7-9
CDR3 protein: CASSPQHRQGYNSPLHF; CDR3 DNA: TGTGCCAGTAGCCCTCAACACCGACAGGGCTATAATTCACCCCTCCACTTT; clone size: few; D gene: TRBD1; CDR3 length: 17; J gene: TRBJ1-6; V gene: TRBV19
CDR3 protein: CASSLDRNEQYF; CDR3 DNA: TGTGCCAGCAGCTTAGATAGGAACGAGCAGTACTTC; clone size: many; D gene: NA; CDR3 length: 12; J gene: TRBJ2-7; V gene: TRBV11-2
CDR3 protein: CASRRAQGIAGELFF; CDR3 DNA: TGTGCCAGCAGACGGGCACAGGGCATAGCCGGGGAGCTGTTTTTT; clone size: few; D gene: NA; CDR3 length: 15; J gene: TRBJ2-2; V gene: TRBV27
CDR3 protein: CASSYTTGNTEAFF; CDR3 DNA: TGTGCCAGCAGTTACACCACAGGGAACACTGAAGCTTTCTTT; clone size: NA; D gene: NA; CDR3 length: 14; J gene: TRBJ1-1; V gene: TRBV6-6
CDR3 protein: CASGQDPSEQFF; CDR3 DNA: TGTGCCAGCGGCCAAGATCCGAGCGAGCAGTTCTTC; clone size: NA; D gene: NA; CDR3 length: 12; J gene: TRBJ2-1; V gene: TRBV3-1
CDR3 protein: CASSYSSVAGLTAFF; CDR3 DNA: TGTGCCAGCAGTTACTCATCCGTGGCAGGGCTTACAGCTTTCTTT; clone size: NA; D gene: NA; CDR3 length: 15; J gene: TRBJ1-1; V gene: TRBV6-5
CDR3 protein: CASSAATGLETQYF; CDR3 DNA: TGTGCCAGCAGTGCCGCGACAGGGCTAGAGACCCAGTACTTC; clone size: few; D gene: TRBD1; CDR3 length: 14; J gene: TRBJ2-5; V gene: TRBV6-2/TRBV6-3
CDR3 protein: CASSFVTGTPYQYF; CDR3 DNA: TGTGCCAGCAGCTTCGTAACGGGGACCCCTTACCAGTACTTC; clone size: few; D gene: NA; CDR3 length: 14; J gene: TRBJ2-5; V gene: TRBV7-9
CDR3 protein: CASSLAPGTSPVLTF; CDR3 DNA: TGTGCCAGCAGTTTGGCCCCCGGGACATCCCCCGTCCTGACTTTC; clone size: NA; D gene: NA; CDR3 length: 15; J gene: TRBJ2-6; V gene: TRBV6-1
CDR3 protein: CAGSTGFGQPQHF; CDR3 DNA: TGTGCCGGCAGTACAGGGTTCGGTCAGCCCCAGCATTTT; clone size: few; D gene: NA; CDR3 length: 13; J gene: TRBJ1-5; V gene: TRBV27
CDR3 protein: CASSVAAKNIQYF; CDR3 DNA: TGTGCCAGCAGTGTAGCAGCCAAAAACATTCAGTACTTC; clone size: few; D gene: NA; CDR3 length: 13; J gene: TRBJ2-4; V gene: TRBV2
CDR3 protein: CASSILAGWAQPQHF; CDR3 DNA: TGTGCCAGTAGTATCCTGGCAGGGTGGGCGCAGCCCCAGCATTTT; clone size: few; D gene: NA; CDR3 length: 15; J gene: TRBJ1-5; V gene: TRBV19
CDR3 protein: CASSSRTGWNQPQHF; CDR3 DNA: TGTGCCAGCAGCTCCAGGACAGGGTGGAATCAGCCCCAGCATTTT; clone size: few; D gene: TRBD1; CDR3 length: 15; J gene: TRBJ1-5; V gene: TRBV7-2
CDR3 protein: CASNTGSTDTQYF; CDR3 DNA: TGTGCCAGCAACACAGGGAGCACAGATACGCAGTATTTT; clone size: NA; D gene: NA; CDR3 length: 13; J gene: TRBJ2-3; V gene: TRBV4-2
CDR3 protein: CASSPLTSGQETQYF; CDR3 DNA: TGTGCCAGCAGTCCTCTTACTAGCGGACAAGAGACCCAGTACTTC; clone size: once; D gene: TRBD2; CDR3 length: 15; J gene: TRBJ2-5; V gene: TRBV2
CDR3 protein: CASSLRGFEETQYF; CDR3 DNA: TGTGCCAGCAGCTTACGAGGGTTTGAAGAGACCCAGTACTTC; clone size: NA; D gene: NA; CDR3 length: 14; J gene: TRBJ2-5; V gene: TRBV7-2
CDR3 protein: CASSFEAGLSYEQYF; CDR3 DNA: TGTGCCAGCAGTTTTGAGGCGGGACTCTCCTACGAGCAGTACTTC; clone size: many; D gene: NA; CDR3 length: 15; J gene: TRBJ2-7; V gene: TRBV28
CDR3 protein: CASSLEGVTGNTIYF; CDR3 DNA: TGTGCCAGCAGCTTAGAAGGGGTCACTGGAAACACCATATATTTT; clone size: NA; D gene: NA; CDR3 length: 15; J gene: TRBJ1-3; V gene: TRBV7-2
CDR3 protein: CSAREGTDTQYF; CDR3 DNA: TGCAGTGCTAGAGAGGGCACAGATACGCAGTATTTT; clone size: few; D gene: NA; CDR3 length: 12; J gene: TRBJ2-3; V gene: TRBV20-1
CDR3 protein: CASGLTNYRQFF; CDR3 DNA: TGTGCTAGTGGTTTGACTAACTATCGGCAGTTCTTC; clone size: NA; D gene: NA; CDR3 length: 12; J gene: TRBJ2-1; V gene: TRBV12-5
CDR3 protein: CATSEAGRESTDTQYF; CDR3 DNA: TGTGCCACCAGTGAAGCGGGACGGGAAAGCACAGATACGCAGTATTTT; clone size: few; D gene: TRBD2; CDR3 length: 16; J gene: TRBJ2-3; V gene: TRBV24-1
CDR3 protein: CASSLETGGQEKLFF; CDR3 DNA: TGTGCCAGCAGCTTAGAGACAGGGGGCCAGGAAAAACTGTTTTTT; clone size: few; D gene: TRBD1; CDR3 length: 15; J gene: TRBJ1-4; V gene: TRBV7-2
CDR3 protein: CAVLTPGQAFYGYTF; CDR3 DNA: TGTGCCGTTCTCACGCCGGGACAGGCCTTCTATGGCTACACCTTC; clone size: NA; D gene: TRBD1; CDR3 length: 15; J gene: TRBJ1-2; V gene: TRBV10-3